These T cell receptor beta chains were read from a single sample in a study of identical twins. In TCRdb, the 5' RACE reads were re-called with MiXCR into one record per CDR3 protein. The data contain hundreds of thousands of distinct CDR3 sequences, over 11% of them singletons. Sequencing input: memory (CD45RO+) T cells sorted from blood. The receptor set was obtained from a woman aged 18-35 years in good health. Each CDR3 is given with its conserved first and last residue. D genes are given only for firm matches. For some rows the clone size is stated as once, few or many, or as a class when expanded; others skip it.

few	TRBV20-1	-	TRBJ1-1	CSARETVNTEAFF	TGCAGTGCTAGAGAAACAGTGAACACTGAAGCTTTCTTT
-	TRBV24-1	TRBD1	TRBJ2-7	CATSDKGTADPYEQYF	TGTGCCACCAGTGATAAAGGGACAGCGGACCCCTACGAGCAGTACTTC
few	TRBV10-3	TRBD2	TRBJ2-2	CAIRGTSGSRTGELFF	TGTGCCATCAGGGGGACTAGCGGGAGCAGGACCGGGGAGCTGTTTTTT
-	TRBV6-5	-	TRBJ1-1	CASSSVEGGKEAFF	TGTGCCAGCAGTTCTGTCGAGGGAGGGAAGGAAGCTTTCTTT
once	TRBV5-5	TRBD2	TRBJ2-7	CASSPRGSGGNSYEQYF	TGTGCCAGCAGCCCGAGGGGGAGCGGGGGGAACTCCTACGAGCAGTACTTC
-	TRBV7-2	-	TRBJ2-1	CASRSEVNEQFF	TGTGCCAGCAGATCAGAGGTTAATGAGCAGTTCTTC
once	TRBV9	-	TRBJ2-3	CASSVKGGTDTQYF	TGTGCCAGCAGCGTAAAGGGGGGGACAGATACGCAGTATTTT
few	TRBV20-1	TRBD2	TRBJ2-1	CSARSSGGASNNEQFF	TGCAGTGCTAGAAGCAGCGGGGGGGCCTCCAACAATGAGCAGTTCTTC
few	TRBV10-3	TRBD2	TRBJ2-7	CATQWGTSGSGIYEQYF	TGTGCCACCCAGTGGGGGACTAGCGGGAGTGGAATCTACGAGCAGTACTTC
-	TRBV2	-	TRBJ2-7	CASQTDRGLYEQYF	TGTGCCAGCCAAACGGACAGAGGGTTATACGAGCAGTACTTC
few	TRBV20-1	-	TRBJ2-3	CSARDPTEDTQYF	TGCAGTGCTCGGGACCCAACTGAGGATACGCAGTATTTT
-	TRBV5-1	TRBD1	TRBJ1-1	CASSPDRDTEAFF	TGCGCCAGCAGTCCGGACAGGGACACTGAAGCTTTCTTT
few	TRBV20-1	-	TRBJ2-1	CSAPKTSYNEQFF	TGCAGTGCCCCAAAGACTAGCTACAATGAGCAGTTCTTC
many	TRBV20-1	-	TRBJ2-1	CSARDRLGGDEQFF	TGCAGTGCTAGAGATCGGCTAGGGGGGGATGAGCAGTTCTTC
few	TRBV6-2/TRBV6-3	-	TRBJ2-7	CASSSADFTYEQYF	TGTGCCAGCAGTTCAGCGGACTTCACCTACGAGCAGTACTTC
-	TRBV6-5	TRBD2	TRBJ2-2	CASSYSSGSSTGELFF	TGTGCCAGCAGTTACTCTAGCGGGAGCTCCACCGGGGAGCTGTTTTTT
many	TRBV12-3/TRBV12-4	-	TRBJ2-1	CASWKRLVENEQFF	TGTGCCAGCTGGAAACGGCTAGTCGAAAATGAGCAGTTCTTC
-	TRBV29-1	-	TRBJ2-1	CSVAIIGTYNEQFF	TGCAGCGTTGCGATTATCGGGACTTACAATGAGCAGTTCTTC
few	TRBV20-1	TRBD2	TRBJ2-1	CSARGGRAHEQFF	TGCAGTGCTAGGGGCGGGAGGGCACATGAGCAGTTCTTC
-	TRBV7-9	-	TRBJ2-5	CASSLALTGRETQYF	TGTGCCAGCAGCTTAGCTTTGACCGGACGGGAGACCCAGTACTTC
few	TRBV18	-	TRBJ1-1	CASAPLNTEAFF	TGTGCCAGCGCACCCCTGAACACTGAAGCTTTCTTT
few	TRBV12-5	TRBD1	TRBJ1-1	CASGSGQGRSEAFF	TGTGCTAGTGGTTCCGGACAGGGGAGGTCTGAAGCTTTCTTT
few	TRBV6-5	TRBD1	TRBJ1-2	CASSSRRTGLTAGYTF	TGTGCCAGCAGTTCCCGGCGGACAGGGTTGACGGCTGGCTACACCTTC
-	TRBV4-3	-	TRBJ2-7	CASSQDYRGPYEQYF	TGCGCCAGCAGCCAAGATTACCGCGGACCCTACGAGCAGTACTTC
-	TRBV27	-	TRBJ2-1	CASSSLSGFSSYNEQFF	TGTGCCAGCAGTTCCCTCAGCGGGTTCAGCTCCTACAATGAGCAGTTCTTC
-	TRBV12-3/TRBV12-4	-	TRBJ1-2	CASSFPVNYGYTF	TGTGCCAGCAGTTTCCCAGTGAACTATGGCTACACCTTC
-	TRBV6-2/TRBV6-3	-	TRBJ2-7	CASSYRDPPYEQYF	TGTGCCAGCAGTTACCGGGATCCGCCCTACGAGCAGTACTTC
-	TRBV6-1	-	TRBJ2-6	CASSWTVSSGANVLTF	TGTGCCAGCAGCTGGACGGTGAGCTCTGGGGCCAACGTCCTGACTTTC
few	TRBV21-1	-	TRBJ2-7	CAIQTGNTSYEQYF	TGTGCCATCCAGACCGGGAACACCTCCTACGAGCAGTACTTC
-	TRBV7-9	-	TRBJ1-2	CASSDLRRDLGYTF	TGTGCCAGCAGCGATCTCCGCCGGGACCTGGGCTACACCTTC
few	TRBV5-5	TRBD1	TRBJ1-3	CASSFRQGADGNTIYF	TGTGCCAGCAGCTTCCGACAGGGGGCTGACGGAAACACCATATATTTT
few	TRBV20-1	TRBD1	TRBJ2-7	CSASGTGAYEQYF	TGCAGTGCTAGCGGGACAGGGGCCTACGAGCAGTACTTC
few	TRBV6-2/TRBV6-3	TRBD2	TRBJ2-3	CASSYSGGLVGDTQYF	TGTGCCAGCAGTTACTCGGGAGGACTAGTCGGAGATACGCAGTATTTT
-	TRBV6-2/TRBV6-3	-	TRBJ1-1	CASSYLRNTEAFF	TGTGCCAGCAGTTACCTCAGGAACACTGAAGCTTTCTTT
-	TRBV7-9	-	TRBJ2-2	CASSESGELFF	TGTGCCAGCAGCGAGTCGGGGGAGCTGTTTTTT